A single sample is the source of the 13 T cell receptor beta chains below, sequenced in a study of immune evolution from preneoplasia to lung adenocarcinoma. Sequenced by immunoSEQ multiplex PCR; TCRdb stores in-frame clones only, minus some. The profile shows some 9,800 clones, 88% of them singletons. The sample taken for sequencing was FFPE invasive lung adenocarcinoma tissue. The receptors stem from an older person with invasive lung adenocarcinoma. Some clones in this sample may be carry-over from other donors' samples.

The chain carries TRBV6-5 and TRBJ2-2, with D unresolved. This CDR3 contains 12 residues. The germline V gene has CDR1 MNHEY and CDR2 SVGAGI. The V and J ends lost 5 bases and 6 bases respectively, with 7 bases between them. Here the CDR3 reads CASSERPGELFF. For the CDR3, the DNA is TGTGCCAGCAGTGAGAGACCCGGGGAGCTGTTTTTT.

This sequence joins TRBV4-2 and TRBJ1-1, with D perhaps TRBD1 (5 bases). The V end lost 4 bases, the J end lost 5 bases, and 11 bases lay between the germline ends. Looked up from germline, CDR1 is LGHNA and CDR2 is YNFKEQ. The CDR3 extends over 13 amino acids. The CDR3 sequence is CASSLGRVTEAFF. As DNA, the CDR3 is TGTGCCAGCAGCCTGGGACGGGTAACTGAAGCTTTCTTT.

The rearrangement uses TRBV19 and TRBJ1-5; D unresolved. Between the trimmed V and J ends, which lost 0 bases and 4 bases, there was a span of 10 bases. The CDR3 has 15 residues. Germline V gene sequence: CDR1 LNHDA, CDR2 SQIVND (reference sequence). The CDR3 nucleotides are TGTGCCAGTAGTATAGATCTCTTCCAGAATCAGCCCCAGCATTTT. It translates to CASSIDLFQNQPQHF. The full variable domain, completed using reference TRBV19 and TRBJ1-5, is DGGITQSPKYLFRKEGQNVTLSCEQNLNHDAMYWYRQDPGQGLRLIYYSQIVNDFQKGDIAEGYSVSREKKESFPLTVTSAQKNPTAFYLCASSIDLFQNQPQHFGDGTRLSIL.

The CDR3 here is CASSGEVRQPQHF. CDR3 DNA sequence: TGTGCCAGCAGTGGTGAAGTTAGGCAGCCCCAGCATTTT. The rearrangement uses TRBV6-1 and TRBJ1-5; no definite D call. This CDR3 region has 13 residues. CDR1 and CDR2 (germline): MNHNS, SASEGT. With 4 bases removed from V and 7 bases from J, the gap between germline ends came to 11 bases.

The gene calls are TRBV30 and TRBJ2-1, with D perhaps matching TRBD1 (5 bases). Trimming removed 2 bases from V and 1 base from J, with 12 bases in between. The CDR3 is 15 amino acids. The germline V gene has CDR1 GTSNPN and CDR2 SVGIG (reference sequence). The CDR3: CAWSRGGKSYNEQFF. In DNA, the CDR3 is TGTGCCTGGAGTAGGGGTGGGAAGTCCTACAATGAGCAGTTCTTC.

The V and J genes are TRBV28 and TRBJ1-2; TRBD1 agrees at 10 bases. CDR1 and CDR2 from the germline V gene are MDHEN and SYDVKM. The V segment lost 2 bases and the J segment 7 bases; nucleotides outside the gene matches: 13. The CDR3 totals 17 residues. DNA for the CDR3: TGTGCCAGCAGTTTACCCGGGGCTGCCGGGACAGGGGTTGGCTACACCTTC. It is translated as CASSLPGAAGTGVGYTF.

This clone was seen more than once but under ten times. The chain is built from TRBV7-9 and TRBJ2-7; D not certain. Trimming left V 4 bases short and J 0 bases short, with 25 bases between. Germline V CDR1 and CDR2: SEHNR, FQNEAQ (reference sequence). The CDR3 is 19 residues long. This chain's CDR3 is CASSSTLYPHLDHSYEQYF. CDR3 nucleotide sequence: TGTGCCAGCAGCTCTACCTTATACCCTCACCTTGACCACTCCTACGAGCAGTACTTC. Using reference TRBV7-9 and TRBJ2-7 for the parts outside the CDR3, the full variable domain is DTGVSQNPRHKITKRGQNVTFRCDPISEHNRLYWYRQTLGQGPEFLTYFQNEAQLEKSRLLSDRFSAERPKGSFSTLEIQRTEQGDSAMYLCASSSTLYPHLDHSYEQYFGPGTRLTVT.

J is TRBJ1-4 and V is TRBV2; tentative D call: TRBD1 (5 bases). The CDR3 extends over 14 amino acids. Between the trimmed V and J ends, which lost 4 bases and 5 bases, there was a span of 11 bases. Germline V gene lookup returns CDR1 SNHLY and CDR2 FYNNEI. CDR3 in amino acids: CASSVMGENEKLFF. CDR3 nucleotide sequence: TGTGCCAGCAGTGTTATGGGGGAGAATGAAAAACTGTTTTTT.

The chain has TRBV29-1 and TRBJ1-1; 12 bases fit TRBD1. V trimming: 7 bases; J trimming: 1 base; junction bases outside the gene matches: 10. Germline lookup yields CDR1 SQVTM and CDR2 ANQGSEA. This CDR3 region has 16 residues. Here the CDR3 reads CSGLHPGQGANTEAFF. CDR3 sequence (DNA): TGCAGCGGATTGCACCCGGGACAGGGGGCGAACACTGAAGCTTTCTTT.

This CDR3 reads CATTGGGEGNEQFF. The DNA for the CDR3 is TGTGCCACGACCGGCGGAGGTGAAGGCAATGAGCAGTTCTTC. This rearrangement joins TRBV28 to TRBJ2-1; a possible D gene is TRBD2 (5 bases). V dropped 10 bases and J dropped 6 bases, with 19 bases sitting between them. The CDR3 spans 14 residues. CDR1 MDHEN and CDR2 SYDVKM come from the germline V gene.

The chain has TRBV2 and TRBJ2-5, with D maybe TRBD2 (6 bases). The CDR3 contains 15 residues. Germline loops: CDR1 SNHLY, CDR2 FYNNEI. V lost 4 bases and J lost 2, with 14 bases in between. CDR3 sequence: CASSGTSSTQETQYF. Written as DNA, the CDR3 is TGTGCCAGCAGTGGCACTAGCAGCACTCAAGAGACCCAGTACTTC.

J is TRBJ1-1 and V is TRBV19; D is undetermined. This CDR3 is 16 amino acids long. Germline CDR1 and CDR2: LNHDA and SQIVND (reference sequence). Trimming pared 2 bases from V and 11 bases from J, leaving 24 bases between. The CDR3 is CASSIRTGSYDMGAFF. In DNA form, the CDR3 reads TGTGCCAGTAGTATAAGGACGGGATCGTATGACATGGGGGCTTTCTTT. Full variable domain (rest looked up from reference TRBV19 and TRBJ1-1): DGGITQSPKYLFRKEGQNVTLSCEQNLNHDAMYWYRQDPGQGLRLIYYSQIVNDFQKGDIAEGYSVSREKKESFPLTVTSAQKNPTAFYLCASSIRTGSYDMGAFFGQGTRLTVV.

The gene calls are TRBV7-9 and TRBJ1-1; 7 bases line up with TRBD1. V gave up 3 bases and J gave up 4 bases; unmatched junction bases: 8. The germline gives CDR1 SEHNR, CDR2 FQNEAQ (reference sequence). The CDR3 has 15 amino acids. The CDR3 reads CASSFPLTGATEAFF. CDR3 DNA: TGTGCCAGCAGCTTCCCCCTAACAGGGGCCACTGAAGCTTTCTTT.